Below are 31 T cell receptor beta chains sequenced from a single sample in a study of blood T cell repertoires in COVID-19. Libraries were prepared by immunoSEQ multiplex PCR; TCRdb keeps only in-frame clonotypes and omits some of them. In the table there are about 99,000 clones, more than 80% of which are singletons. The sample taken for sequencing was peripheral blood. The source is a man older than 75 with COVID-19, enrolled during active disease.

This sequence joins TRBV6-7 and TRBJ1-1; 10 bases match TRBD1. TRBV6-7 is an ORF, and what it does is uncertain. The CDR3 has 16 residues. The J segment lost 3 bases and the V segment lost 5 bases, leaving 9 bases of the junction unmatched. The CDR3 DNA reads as TGTGCCAGCAGTCAGTTGACAGGGGGCGAACACACTGAAGCTTTCTTT. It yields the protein CASSQLTGGEHTEAFF.

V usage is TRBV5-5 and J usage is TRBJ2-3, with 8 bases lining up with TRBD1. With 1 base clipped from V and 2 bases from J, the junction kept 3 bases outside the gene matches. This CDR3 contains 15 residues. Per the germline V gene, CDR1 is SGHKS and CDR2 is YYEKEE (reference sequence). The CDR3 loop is CASSLTGGYTDTQYF. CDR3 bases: TGTGCCAGCAGCTTGACAGGGGGATACACAGATACGCAGTATTTT.

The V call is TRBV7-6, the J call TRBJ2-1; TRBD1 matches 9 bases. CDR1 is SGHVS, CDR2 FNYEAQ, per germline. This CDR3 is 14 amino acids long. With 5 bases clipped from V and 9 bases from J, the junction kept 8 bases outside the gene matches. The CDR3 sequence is CASSLTDRGTEQFF. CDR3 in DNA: TGTGCCAGCAGCCTAACGGACAGGGGCACTGAGCAGTTCTTC.

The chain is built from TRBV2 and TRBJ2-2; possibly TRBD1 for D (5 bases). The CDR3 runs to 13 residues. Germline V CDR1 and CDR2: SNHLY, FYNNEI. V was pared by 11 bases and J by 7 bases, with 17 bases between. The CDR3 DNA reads TGTGCCGGGAAACCTCAGGGAATCGGGGAGCTGTTTTTT. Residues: CAGKPQGIGELFF.

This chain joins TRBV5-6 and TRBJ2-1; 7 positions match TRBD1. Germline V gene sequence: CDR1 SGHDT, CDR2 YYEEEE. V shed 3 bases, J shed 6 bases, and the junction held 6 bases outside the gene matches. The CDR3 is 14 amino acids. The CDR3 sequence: CASSSNRGSNEQFF. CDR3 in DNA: TGTGCCAGCAGCTCTAACAGGGGCAGCAATGAGCAGTTCTTC. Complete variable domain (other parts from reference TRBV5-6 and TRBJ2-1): DAGVTQSPTHLIKTRGQQVTLRCSPKSGHDTVSWYQQALGQGPQFIFQYYEEEERQRGNFPDRFSGHQFPNYSSELNVNALLLGDSALYLCASSSNRGSNEQFFGPGTRLTVL.

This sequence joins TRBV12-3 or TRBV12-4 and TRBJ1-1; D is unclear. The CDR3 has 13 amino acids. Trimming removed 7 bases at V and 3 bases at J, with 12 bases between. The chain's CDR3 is CASKHYRDTEAFF. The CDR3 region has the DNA TGTGCCAGCAAGCATTACCGGGACACTGAAGCTTTCTTT.

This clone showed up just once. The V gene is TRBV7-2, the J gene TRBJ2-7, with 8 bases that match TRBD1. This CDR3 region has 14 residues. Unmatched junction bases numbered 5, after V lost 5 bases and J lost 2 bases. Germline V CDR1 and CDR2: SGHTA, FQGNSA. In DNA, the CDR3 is TGTGCCAGCAGCCTCGACAGGGGCCCCTACGAGCAGTACTTC. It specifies CASSLDRGPYEQYF.

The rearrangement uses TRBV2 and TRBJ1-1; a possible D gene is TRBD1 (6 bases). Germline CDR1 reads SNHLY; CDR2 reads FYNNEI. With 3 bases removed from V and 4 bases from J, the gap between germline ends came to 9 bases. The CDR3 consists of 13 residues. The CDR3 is CASSDRGVTEAFF. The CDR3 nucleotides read TGTGCCAGCAGTGACAGGGGTGTCACTGAAGCTTTCTTT.

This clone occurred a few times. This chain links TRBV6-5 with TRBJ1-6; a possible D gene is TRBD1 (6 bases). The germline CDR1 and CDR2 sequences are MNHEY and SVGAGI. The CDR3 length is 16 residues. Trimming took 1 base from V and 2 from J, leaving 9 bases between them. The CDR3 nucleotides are TGTGCCAGCAGTTACTGGGGGGGCACCTATAATTCACCCCTCCACTTT. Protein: CASSYWGGTYNSPLHF.

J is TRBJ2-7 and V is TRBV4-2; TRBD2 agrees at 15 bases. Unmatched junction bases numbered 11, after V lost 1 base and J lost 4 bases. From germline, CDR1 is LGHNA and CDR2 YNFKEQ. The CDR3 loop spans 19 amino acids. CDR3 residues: CASSQGGGLAGGRRYEQYF. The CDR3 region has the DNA TGTGCCAGCAGCCAAGGAGGTGGACTAGCGGGAGGGCGGAGATACGAGCAGTACTTC.

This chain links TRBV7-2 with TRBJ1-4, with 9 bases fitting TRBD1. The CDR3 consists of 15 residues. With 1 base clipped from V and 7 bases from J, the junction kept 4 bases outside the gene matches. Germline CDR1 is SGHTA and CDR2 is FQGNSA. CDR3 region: CASSLGGTGFEKLFF. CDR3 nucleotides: TGTGCCAGCAGCTTAGGGGGGACAGGGTTTGAAAAACTGTTTTTT. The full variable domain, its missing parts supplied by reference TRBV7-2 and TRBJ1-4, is GAGVSQSPSNKVTEKGKDVELRCDPISGHTALYWYRQSLGQGLEFLIYFQGNSAPDKSGLPSDRFSAERTGGSVSTLTIQRTQQEDSAVYLCASSLGGTGFEKLFFGSGTQLSVL.

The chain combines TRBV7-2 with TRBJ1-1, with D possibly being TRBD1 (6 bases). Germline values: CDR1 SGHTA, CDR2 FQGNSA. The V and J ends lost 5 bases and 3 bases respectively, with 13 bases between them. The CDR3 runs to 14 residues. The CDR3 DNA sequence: TGTGCCAGCAGCCCCTACAGGGATTACACTGAAGCTTTCTTT. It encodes CASSPYRDYTEAFF.

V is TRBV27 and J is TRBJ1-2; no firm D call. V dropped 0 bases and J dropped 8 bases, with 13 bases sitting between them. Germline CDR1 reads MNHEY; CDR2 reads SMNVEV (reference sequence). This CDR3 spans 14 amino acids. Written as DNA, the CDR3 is TGTGCCAGCAGTTTATCGGGCAGGAAGTTGGGCTACACCTTC. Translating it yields CASSLSGRKLGYTF.

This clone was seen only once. CDR3 sequence reads: CASSIPGPTGNTEAFF. The CDR3 nucleotides are TGTGCCAGTAGTATTCCCGGACCAACAGGGAATACTGAAGCTTTCTTT. The chain carries TRBV19 and TRBJ1-1, with a possible D match to TRBD1 (6 bases). Deletions cut 3 bases from V and 5 bases from J, with 19 bases between. Germline V gene lookup returns CDR1 LNHDA and CDR2 SQIVND (reference sequence). This CDR3 has 16 residues.

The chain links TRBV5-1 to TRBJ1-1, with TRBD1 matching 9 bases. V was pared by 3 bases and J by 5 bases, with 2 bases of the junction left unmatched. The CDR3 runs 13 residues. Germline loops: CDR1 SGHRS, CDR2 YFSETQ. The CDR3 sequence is CASSWDRVTEAFF. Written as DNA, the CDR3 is TGCGCCAGCAGCTGGGACAGGGTTACTGAAGCTTTCTTT.

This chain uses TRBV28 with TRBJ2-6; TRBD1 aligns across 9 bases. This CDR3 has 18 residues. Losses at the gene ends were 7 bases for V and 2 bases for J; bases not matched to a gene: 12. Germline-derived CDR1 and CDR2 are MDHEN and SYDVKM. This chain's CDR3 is CASKGGTGLHTGANVLTF. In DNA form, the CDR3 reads TGTGCCAGCAAGGGGGGGACAGGGCTACATACTGGGGCCAACGTCCTGACTTTC.

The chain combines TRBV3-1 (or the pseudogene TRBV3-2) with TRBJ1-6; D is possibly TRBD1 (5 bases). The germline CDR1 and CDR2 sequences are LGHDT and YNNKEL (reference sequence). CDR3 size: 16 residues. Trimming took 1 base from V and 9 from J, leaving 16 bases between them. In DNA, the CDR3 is TGTGCCAGCAGCCAAGGGGGTAGGCAGGGCGGTTCACCCCTCCACTTT. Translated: CASSQGGRQGGSPLHF.

This CDR3 is CASSPTGVPDTQYF. In DNA, the CDR3 is TGTGCCAGCAGCCCCACAGGGGTCCCAGATACGCAGTATTTT. The chain combines TRBV14 with TRBJ2-3; 7 nucleotides match TRBD1. Germline V gives CDR1 SGHDN, CDR2 FVKESK. Trimming cost V 4 bases and J 4 bases; bases outside gene matches: 5. There are 14 residues in the CDR3.

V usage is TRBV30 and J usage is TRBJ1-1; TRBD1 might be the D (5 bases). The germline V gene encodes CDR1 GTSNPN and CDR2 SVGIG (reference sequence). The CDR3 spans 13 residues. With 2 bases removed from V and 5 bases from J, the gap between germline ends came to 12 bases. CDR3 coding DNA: TGTGCCTGGAGTTGGCAGGGTAGGACTGAAGCTTTCTTT. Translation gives CAWSWQGRTEAFF. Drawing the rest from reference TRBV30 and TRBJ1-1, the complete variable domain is SQTIHQWPATLVQPVGSPLSLECTVEGTSNPNLYWYRQAAGRGLQLLFYSVGIGQISSEVPQNLSASRPQDRQFILSSKKLLLSDSGFYLCAWSWQGRTEAFFGQGTRLTVV.

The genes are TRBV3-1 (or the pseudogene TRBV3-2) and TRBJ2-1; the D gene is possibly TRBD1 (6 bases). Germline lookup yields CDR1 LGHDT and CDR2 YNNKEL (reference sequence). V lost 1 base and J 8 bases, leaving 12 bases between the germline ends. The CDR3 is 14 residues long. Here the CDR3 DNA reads TGTGCCAGCAGCCAAGGTACAGGGACCCATGAGCAGTTCTTC. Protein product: CASSQGTGTHEQFF.

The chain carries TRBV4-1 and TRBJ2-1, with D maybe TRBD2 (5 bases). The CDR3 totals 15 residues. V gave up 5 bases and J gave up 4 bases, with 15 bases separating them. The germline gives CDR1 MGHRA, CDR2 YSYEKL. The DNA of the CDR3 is TGCGCCAGCAGCTTTTTGCGGGCTGAATACAATGAGCAGTTCTTC. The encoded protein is CASSFLRAEYNEQFF.

This CDR3 reads CASSPLPPAGAPDEQFF. The CDR3 DNA is TGTGCCAGCAGTCCACTCCCCCCCGCGGGGGCCCCTGATGAGCAGTTCTTC. This chain links TRBV6-2 or TRBV6-3 with TRBJ2-1; a weak D match, TRBD2 (7 bases). The CDR3 covers 17 residues. V lost 5 bases to trimming and J lost 8 bases, with 25 bases between them. Germline loops: CDR1 MNHEY, CDR2 SVGEGT.

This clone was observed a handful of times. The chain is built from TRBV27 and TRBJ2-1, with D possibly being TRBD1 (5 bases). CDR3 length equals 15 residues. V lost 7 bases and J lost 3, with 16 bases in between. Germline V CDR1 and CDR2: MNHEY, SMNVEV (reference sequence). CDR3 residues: CASIGRVQGYNEQFF. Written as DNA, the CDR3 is TGTGCCAGCATTGGACGGGTGCAGGGCTACAATGAGCAGTTCTTC.

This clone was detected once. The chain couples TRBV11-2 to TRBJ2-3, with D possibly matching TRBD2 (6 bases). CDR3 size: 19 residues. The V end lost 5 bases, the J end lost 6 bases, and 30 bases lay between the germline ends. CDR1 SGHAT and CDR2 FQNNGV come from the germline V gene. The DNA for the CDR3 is TGTGCCAGCAGCCTCCGCGATGGGGCATTGACTAGATGGAGGGATACGCAGTATTTT. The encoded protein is CASSLRDGALTRWRDTQYF.

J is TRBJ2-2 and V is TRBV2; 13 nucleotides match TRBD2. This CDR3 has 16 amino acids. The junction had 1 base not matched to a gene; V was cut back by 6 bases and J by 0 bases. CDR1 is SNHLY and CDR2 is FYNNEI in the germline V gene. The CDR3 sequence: CASRGLAGTNTGELFF. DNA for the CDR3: TGTGCCAGCAGGGGACTAGCGGGAACGAACACCGGGGAGCTGTTTTTT.

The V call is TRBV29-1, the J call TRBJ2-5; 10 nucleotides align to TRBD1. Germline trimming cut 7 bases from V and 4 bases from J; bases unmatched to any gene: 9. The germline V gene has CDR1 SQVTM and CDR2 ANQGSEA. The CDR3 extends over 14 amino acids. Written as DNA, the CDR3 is TGCAGCGACCTGACAGGGGGCGCGGGAGAGACCCAGTACTTC. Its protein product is CSDLTGGAGETQYF.

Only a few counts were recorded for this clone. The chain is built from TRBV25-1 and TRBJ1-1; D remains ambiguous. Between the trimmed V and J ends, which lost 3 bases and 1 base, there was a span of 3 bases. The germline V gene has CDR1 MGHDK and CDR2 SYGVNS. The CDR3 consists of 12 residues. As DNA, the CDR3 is TGTGCCAGCAGTGACTGGAACACTGAAGCTTTCTTT. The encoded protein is CASSDWNTEAFF.

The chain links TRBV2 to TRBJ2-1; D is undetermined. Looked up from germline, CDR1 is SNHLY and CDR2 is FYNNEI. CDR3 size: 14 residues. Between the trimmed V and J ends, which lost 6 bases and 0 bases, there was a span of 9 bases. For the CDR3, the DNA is TGTGCCAGCAGCCAGGAAAGCTCCTACAATGAGCAGTTCTTC. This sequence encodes CASSQESSYNEQFF.

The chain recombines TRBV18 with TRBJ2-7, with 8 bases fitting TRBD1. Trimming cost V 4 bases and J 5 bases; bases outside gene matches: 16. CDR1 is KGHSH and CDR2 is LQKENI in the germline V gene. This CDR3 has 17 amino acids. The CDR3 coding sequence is TGTGCCAGCTCACGGACCGGGACAGGCCGGGTCGGTCACGAGCAGTACTTC. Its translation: CASSRTGTGRVGHEQYF.

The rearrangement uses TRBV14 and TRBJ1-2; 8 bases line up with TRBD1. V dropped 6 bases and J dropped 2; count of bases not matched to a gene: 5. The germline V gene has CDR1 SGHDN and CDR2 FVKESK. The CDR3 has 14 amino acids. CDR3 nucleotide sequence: TGTGCCAGCAGTCCGGACAGGGCGAACTATGGCTACACCTTC. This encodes CASSPDRANYGYTF.

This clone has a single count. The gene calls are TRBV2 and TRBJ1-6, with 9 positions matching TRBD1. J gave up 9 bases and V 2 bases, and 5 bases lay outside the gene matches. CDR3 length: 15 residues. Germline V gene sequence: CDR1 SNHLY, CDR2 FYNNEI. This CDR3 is CASSELGTGPSPLHF. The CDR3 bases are TGTGCCAGCAGTGAATTGGGGACAGGGCCTTCACCCCTCCACTTT.